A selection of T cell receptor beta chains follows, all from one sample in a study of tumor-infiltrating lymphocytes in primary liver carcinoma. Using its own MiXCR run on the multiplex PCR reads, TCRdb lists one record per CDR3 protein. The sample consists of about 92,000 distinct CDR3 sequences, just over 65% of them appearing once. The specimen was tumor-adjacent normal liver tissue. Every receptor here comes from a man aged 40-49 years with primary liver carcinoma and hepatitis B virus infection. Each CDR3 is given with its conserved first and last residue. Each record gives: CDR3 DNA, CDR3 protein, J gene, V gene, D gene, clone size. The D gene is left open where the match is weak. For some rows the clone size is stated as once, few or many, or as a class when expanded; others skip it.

TGTACCTGCAGCTTAGAGTCGGACGAGCAGTACTTC	CTCSLESDEQYF	TRBJ2-7	TRBV11-2	.	.
TGTGACATCAGCTTGGATATCGGACTAGCCATGGGTGAGCAGCTCTTC	CDISLDIGLAMGEQLF	TRBJ2-1	TRBV11-2	TRBD2	.
TGTGCCAGCAGCGCCTTTCTAGCGGGAATCGACGAGCAGTACTTC	CASSAFLAGIDEQYF	TRBJ2-7	TRBV2	TRBD2	.
TGTGCCAGCAGCTCGACTAGCCCAAGTTACGAGCAGTACTTC	CASSSTSPSYEQYF	TRBJ2-7	TRBV7-8	TRBD2	few
TGTGCCATCAGTGGCTTACCGGGACAGGGGGCAACTAGCACAGATACGCAGTATTTT	CAISGLPGQGATSTDTQYF	TRBJ2-3	TRBV10-3	TRBD1	many
TGTGCCAGCAGCCACGGGGGTACGAGGGAGCAGTACTTC	CASSHGGTREQYF	TRBJ2-7	TRBV7-9	.	many
TGTGCCAGCAGCTCTAGGGCGGACTACAATGAGCAGTTCTTC	CASSSRADYNEQFF	TRBJ2-1	TRBV11-2	.	medium-sized
TGTGTCACCAGTGACCCCTTAGGGAGCGACACAGATACGCAGTATTTT	CVTSDPLGSDTDTQYF	TRBJ2-3	TRBV24-1	.	.
TGCGCCAGCAGCTTAGTTCGGGACAGCATCTACGAGCAGTACTTC	CASSLVRDSIYEQYF	TRBJ2-7	TRBV4-1	TRBD1	many
TGCGCCAGCAGCTTACGGGTGGGCGCAGATACGCAGTATTTT	CASSLRVGADTQYF	TRBJ2-3	TRBV5-1	.	many
TGTGCCAGCAGCTTGGCTAGCGGGAGGGGTGATACGCAGTATTTT	CASSLASGRGDTQYF	TRBJ2-3	TRBV7-9	TRBD2	few
TGTGCCAGCAGCCGTACTGGGACTGAAGCTTTCTTT	CASSRTGTEAFF	TRBJ1-1	TRBV28	.	many
TGCGCCAGCAGTGAGTCCGGTGTCGGGCACGGTGAGCAGTTCTTC	CASSESGVGHGEQFF	TRBJ2-1	TRBV10-2	.	many
TGTGCCAGTAGCCCCGGATTAGGGTATGGCTACACCTTC	CASSPGLGYGYTF	TRBJ1-2	TRBV19	.	.
TGTGCCATCAGTGAGTCCTCTAGCGGGAGGGCTTGGCAAGAGACCCAGTACTTC	CAISESSSGRAWQETQYF	TRBJ2-5	TRBV10-3	TRBD2	.
TGTGCCAGCAGCCCTAGATTGCCCAGCCCGTCCTACAATGAGCAGTTCTTC	CASSPRLPSPSYNEQFF	TRBJ2-1	TRBV13	.	many
TGTGCCAGCAGCTTAGTGGTCTCCTACGAGCAGTACTTC	CASSLVVSYEQYF	TRBJ2-7	TRBV11-2	.	medium-sized